Following are 9 T cell receptor beta chains from one sample sequenced in a study of blood T cell repertoires in COVID-19. Method: immunoSEQ multiplex PCR; TCRdb's copy keeps in-frame clones and lacks some. This table has fewer than 400,000 clones, about 88% appearing once. Specimen: peripheral blood. These receptors originate from a human donor in a cohort sampled during active COVID-19.

V gene TRBV5-1 combines with J gene TRBJ2-7; TRBD1 is a possible D gene (7 bases). The CDR3 sequence is 15 residues long. The V gene lost 4 bases and the J gene lost 0 bases, with 14 bases spanning the gap. Germline lookup yields CDR1 SGHRS and CDR2 YFSETQ. CDR3 region: CASSPRGDSSYEQYF. DNA of the CDR3: TGCGCCAGCAGCCCCAGGGGGGACAGCTCCTACGAGCAGTACTTC.

Comments on this clone: At the DNA level, this CDR3 is encoded by other sequences in the same sample as well. V gene TRBV7-2 combines with J gene TRBJ2-2; D unresolved. The ends were cut back, 1 base at V and 6 bases at J, with 6 bases in the middle. CDR1 is SGHTA, CDR2 FQGNSA, per germline. CDR3 length: 13 residues. The CDR3 here is CASSLVGSGELFF. Here the CDR3 DNA reads TGTGCCAGCAGCTTAGTTGGCTCCGGGGAGCTGTTTTTT. The full variable domain, its missing parts supplied by reference TRBV7-2 and TRBJ2-2, is GAGVSQSPSNKVTEKGKDVELRCDPISGHTALYWYRQSLGQGLEFLIYFQGNSAPDKSGLPSDRFSAERTGGSVSTLTIQRTQQEDSAVYLCASSLVGSGELFFGEGSRLTVL.

In its sample, this clone was seen once. The chain combines TRBV5-1 with TRBJ1-6, with D hard to call. Germline CDR1 SGHRS, CDR2 YFSETQ. V lost 1 base, J lost 6 bases, and 8 bases lay in between. The CDR3 runs to 14 residues. CDR3 sequence (DNA): TGCGCCAGCAGCTTGATAACAGCTAATTCACCCCTCCACTTT. This encodes CASSLITANSPLHF.

The J gene is TRBJ2-3, the V gene TRBV30; D is ambiguous. V lost 1 base and J lost 4, with 6 bases in between. The CDR3 length is 12 residues. From germline, CDR1 is GTSNPN and CDR2 SVGIG (reference sequence). The CDR3 sequence is CAWSARSDTQYF. The DNA of the CDR3 is TGTGCCTGGAGTGCCCGTTCAGATACGCAGTATTTT.

CDR3 sequence (DNA): TGTGCCAGCAGCTTAGTCCGGGACATTCGGATCTATGGCTACACCTTC. It specifies CASSLVRDIRIYGYTF. V usage is TRBV7-2 and J usage is TRBJ1-2; weak D call: TRBD1 (6 bases). The length of the CDR3 is 16 residues. The V end lost 1 base, the J end lost 4 bases, and 16 bases lay between the germline ends. Germline CDR1 reads SGHTA; CDR2 reads FQGNSA.

The J gene is TRBJ1-4, the V gene TRBV6-1; TRBD1 agrees at 7 bases. The CDR3 is made up of 14 amino acids. The junction had 6 bases not matched to a gene; V was cut back by 3 bases and J by 8 bases. Per germline, CDR1 MNHNS and CDR2 SASEGT. This CDR3 reads CASSEGGQSEKLFF. DNA of the CDR3: TGTGCCAGCAGTGAGGGGGGACAGTCAGAAAAACTGTTTTTT.

V usage is TRBV11-2 and J usage is TRBJ1-2; D not resolved. The CDR3 runs 11 residues. Trimming pared 3 bases from V and 8 bases from J, leaving 7 bases between. Germline lookup yields CDR1 SGHAT and CDR2 FQNNGV. The CDR3 sequence is CASSLAEGYTF. DNA for the CDR3: TGTGCCAGCAGCTTGGCGGAAGGCTACACCTTC. The full variable domain, with the rest looked up from reference TRBV11-2 and TRBJ1-2, is EAGVAQSPRYKIIEKRQSVAFWCNPISGHATLYWYQQILGQGPKLLIQFQNNGVVDDSQLPKDRFSAERLKGVDSTLKIQPAKLEDSAVYLCASSLAEGYTFGSGTRLTVV.

This clone showed up many times. J is TRBJ1-2 and V is TRBV19, with TRBD1 identical over 9 bases. The germline V gene has CDR1 LNHDA and CDR2 SQIVND (reference sequence). The CDR3 runs to 16 residues. V was clipped by 3 bases and J by 8 bases; unmatched bases: 13. The CDR3 nucleotides are TGTGCCAGTAGTATCTACTCGGGACAGGGAAGGAGCGGCTACACCTTC. Amino acid sequence: CASSIYSGQGRSGYTF.

The DNA for the CDR3 is TGTGCCAGCAGTCCCGGGACAGGGGGCTACGAGCAGTACTTC. This sequence encodes CASSPGTGGYEQYF. The chain recombines TRBV2 with TRBJ2-7; 11 bases map to TRBD1. The germline CDR1 and CDR2 sequences are SNHLY and FYNNEI. The V segment lost 5 bases and the J segment 3 bases; nucleotides outside the gene matches: 3. The CDR3 runs 14 residues.